This T cell receptor beta chain was recovered during a study of blood T cell repertoires in COVID-19. The wider study: From T cells, B-cell-depleted T cells, or PBMCs came the material, which was cDNA or gDNA.

Original analysis: Amplification with reference gene primers provided the estimates of nucleated cell counts. Sequencing was performed with immunoSEQ multiplex PCR; in TCRdb, only in-frame clones are kept and a portion is missing. The V and J calls and clone size come from that table; D and trimming were worked out from the DNA. The sample includes 70,000 or so clones, approximately 80% seen only once; the top ten take around 9.7%. This CDR3 is 19 amino acids long. CDR1 and CDR2 (germline): SGHRS, YFSETQ. Trimming removed 0 bases from V and 7 bases from J; junction bases left unmatched: 21. This chain connects TRBV5-1 to TRBJ1-1; 7 bases fit TRBD1. The TCR was taken from a woman aged 80 or over with acute or convalescent COVID-19. The sequenced material came from peripheral blood. CDR3 bases: TGCGCCAGCAGCTTGGCCAGGTTCGGGCCGGGACAGCTGAGTGATGAAGCTTTCTTT. Translated, it gives CASSLARFGPGQLSDEAFF.